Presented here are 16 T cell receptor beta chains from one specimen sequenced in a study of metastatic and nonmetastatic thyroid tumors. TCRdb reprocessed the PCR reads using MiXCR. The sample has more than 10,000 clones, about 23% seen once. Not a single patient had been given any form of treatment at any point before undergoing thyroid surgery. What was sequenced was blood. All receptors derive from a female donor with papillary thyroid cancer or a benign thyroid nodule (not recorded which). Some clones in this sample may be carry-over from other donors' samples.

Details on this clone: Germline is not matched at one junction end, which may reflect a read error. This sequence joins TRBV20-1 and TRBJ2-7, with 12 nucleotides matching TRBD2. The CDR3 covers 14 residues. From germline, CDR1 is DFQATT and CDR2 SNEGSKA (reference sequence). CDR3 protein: CSAPLAGGTYEQYF. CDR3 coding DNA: TGTAGTGCTCCACTAGCGGGAGGTACCTACGAGCAGTACTTC.

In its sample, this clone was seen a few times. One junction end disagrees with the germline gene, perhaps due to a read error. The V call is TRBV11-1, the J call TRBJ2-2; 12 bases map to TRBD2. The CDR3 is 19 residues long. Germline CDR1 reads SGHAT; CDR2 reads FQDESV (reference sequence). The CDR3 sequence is CASRGRLAGVLTNTGELFF. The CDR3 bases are TGTGCCAGCAGGGGTAGACTAGCGGGAGTCCTTACGAACACAGGGGAGCTGTTTTTT. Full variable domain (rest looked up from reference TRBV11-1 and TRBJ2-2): EAEVAQSPRYKITEKSQAVAFWCDPISGHATLYWYRQILGQGPELLVQFQDESVVDDSQLPKDRFSAERLKGVDSTLKIQPAELGDSAMYLCASRGRLAGVLTNTGELFFGEGSRLTVL.

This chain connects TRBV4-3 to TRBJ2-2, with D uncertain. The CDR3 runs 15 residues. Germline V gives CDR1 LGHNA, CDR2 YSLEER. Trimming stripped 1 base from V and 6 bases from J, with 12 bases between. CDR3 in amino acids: CASSQGARWSGELFF. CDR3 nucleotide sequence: TGCGCCAGCAGCCAAGGGGCCCGTTGGTCCGGGGAGCTGTTTTTT.

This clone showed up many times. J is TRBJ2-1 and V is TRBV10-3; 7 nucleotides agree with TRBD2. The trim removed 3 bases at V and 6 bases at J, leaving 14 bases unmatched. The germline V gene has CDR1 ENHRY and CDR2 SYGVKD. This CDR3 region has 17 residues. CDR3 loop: CAISDPLGGGSGNEQFF. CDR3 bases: TGTGCCATCAGTGATCCTCTGGGGGGAGGGAGTGGCAATGAGCAGTTCTTC.

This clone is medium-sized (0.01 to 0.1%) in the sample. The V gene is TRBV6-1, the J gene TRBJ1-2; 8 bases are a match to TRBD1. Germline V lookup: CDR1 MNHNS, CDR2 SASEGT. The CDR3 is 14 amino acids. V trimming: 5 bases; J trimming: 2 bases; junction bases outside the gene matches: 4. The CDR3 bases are TGTGCCAGCAGTAGGGACAGGATCAACTATGGCTACACCTTC. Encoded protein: CASSRDRINYGYTF.

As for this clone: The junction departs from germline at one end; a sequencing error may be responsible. The CDR3 coding sequence is TGTGCCCAGACAGGGAAGGAGGTATCCTATAATTCACCCCTCCACTTC. Translating it yields CAQTGKEVSYNSPLHF. This chain joins TRBV6-1 and TRBJ1-6, with TRBD1 matching 7 bases. The CDR3 totals 16 residues. Per the germline V gene, CDR1 is MNHNS and CDR2 is SASEGT.

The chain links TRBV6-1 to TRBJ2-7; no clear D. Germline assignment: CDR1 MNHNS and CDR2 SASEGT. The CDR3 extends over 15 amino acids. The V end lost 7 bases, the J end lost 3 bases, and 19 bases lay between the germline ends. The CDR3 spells CASTLVRAYFYEQYV. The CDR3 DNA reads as TGTGCCAGCACCCTGGTGAGAGCGTACTTCTACGAGCAGTACGTC.

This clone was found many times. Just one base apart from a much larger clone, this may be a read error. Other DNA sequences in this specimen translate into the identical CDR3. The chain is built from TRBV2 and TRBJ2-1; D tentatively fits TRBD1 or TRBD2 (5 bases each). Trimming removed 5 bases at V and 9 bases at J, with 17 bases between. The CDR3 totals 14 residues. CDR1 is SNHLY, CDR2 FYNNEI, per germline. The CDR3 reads CASSPRALAGEQFF. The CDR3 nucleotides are TGTGCCAGCAGTCCCAGGGCCCTAGCTGGTGAGCAGTTCTTC.

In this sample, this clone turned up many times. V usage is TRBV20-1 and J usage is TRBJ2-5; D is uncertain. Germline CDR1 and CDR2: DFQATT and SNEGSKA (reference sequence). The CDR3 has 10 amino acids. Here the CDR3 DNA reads TGCGGTGTCGGGCAAGAGACCCAGTACTTC. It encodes CGVGQETQYF.

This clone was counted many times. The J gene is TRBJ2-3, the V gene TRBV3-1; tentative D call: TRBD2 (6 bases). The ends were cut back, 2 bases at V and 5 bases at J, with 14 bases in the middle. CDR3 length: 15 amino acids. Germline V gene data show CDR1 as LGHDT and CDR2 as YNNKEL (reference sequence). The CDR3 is CASSQNRGTGDTQYF. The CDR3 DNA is TGTGCCAGCAGCCAAAATCGGGGGACGGGAGATACGCAGTATTTT.

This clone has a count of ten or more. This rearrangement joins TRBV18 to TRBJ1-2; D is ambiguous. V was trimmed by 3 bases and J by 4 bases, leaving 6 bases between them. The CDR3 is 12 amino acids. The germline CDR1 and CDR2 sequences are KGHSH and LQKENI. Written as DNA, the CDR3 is TGTGCCAGCTCACCCTCGGGCTATGGCTACACCTTC. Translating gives CASSPSGYGYTF.

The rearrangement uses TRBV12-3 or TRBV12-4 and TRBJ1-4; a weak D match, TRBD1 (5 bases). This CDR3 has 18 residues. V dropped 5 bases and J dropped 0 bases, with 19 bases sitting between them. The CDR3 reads CASSPGSLVEATNEKLFF. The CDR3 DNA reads TGTGCCAGCAGTCCAGGGTCTTTGGTCGAAGCAACTAATGAAAAACTGTTTTTT.

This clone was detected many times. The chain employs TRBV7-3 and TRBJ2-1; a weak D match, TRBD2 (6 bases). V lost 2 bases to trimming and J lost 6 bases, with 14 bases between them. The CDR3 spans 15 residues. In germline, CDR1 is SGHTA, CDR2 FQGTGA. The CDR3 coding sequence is TGTGCCAGCAGCTTACAGGGATACGGGGGCAATGAGCAGTTCTTC. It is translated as CASSLQGYGGNEQFF.

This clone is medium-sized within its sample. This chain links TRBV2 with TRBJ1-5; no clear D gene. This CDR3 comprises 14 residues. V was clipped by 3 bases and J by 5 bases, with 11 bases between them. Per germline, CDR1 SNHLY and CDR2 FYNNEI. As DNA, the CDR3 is TGTGCCAGCAGTGAGGTCGGGAGGGATCAGCCCCAGCATTTT. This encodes CASSEVGRDQPQHF.

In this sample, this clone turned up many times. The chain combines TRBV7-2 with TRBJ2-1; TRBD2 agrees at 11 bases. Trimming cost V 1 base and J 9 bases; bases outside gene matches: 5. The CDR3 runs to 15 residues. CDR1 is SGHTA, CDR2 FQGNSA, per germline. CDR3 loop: CASSLVAGGQGEQFF. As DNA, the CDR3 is TGTGCCAGCAGCTTAGTAGCGGGGGGGCAAGGTGAGCAGTTCTTC.

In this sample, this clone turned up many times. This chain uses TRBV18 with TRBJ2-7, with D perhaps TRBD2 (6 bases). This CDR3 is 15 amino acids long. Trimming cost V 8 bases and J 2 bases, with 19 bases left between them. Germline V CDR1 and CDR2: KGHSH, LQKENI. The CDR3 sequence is CASPNGGLDTYEQYV. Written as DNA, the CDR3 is TGTGCCAGCCCTAACGGGGGTCTCGACACCTACGAGCAGTACGTC.